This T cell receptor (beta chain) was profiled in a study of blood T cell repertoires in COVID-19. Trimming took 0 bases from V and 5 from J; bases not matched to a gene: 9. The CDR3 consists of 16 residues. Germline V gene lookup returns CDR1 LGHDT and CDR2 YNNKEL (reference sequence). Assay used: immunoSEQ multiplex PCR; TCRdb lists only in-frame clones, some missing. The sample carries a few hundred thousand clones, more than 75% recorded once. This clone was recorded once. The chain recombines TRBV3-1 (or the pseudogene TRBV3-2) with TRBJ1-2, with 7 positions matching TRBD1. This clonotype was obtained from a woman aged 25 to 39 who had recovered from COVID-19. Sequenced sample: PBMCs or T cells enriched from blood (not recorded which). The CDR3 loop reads CASSQDSGTAAYGYTF. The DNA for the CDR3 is TGTGCCAGCAGCCAAGATTCCGGGACAGCAGCATATGGCTACACCTTC.